This T cell receptor beta chain was identified in a study of T cells in Graves' hyperthyroidism and ophthalmopathy. The germline V gene encodes CDR1 ENHRY and CDR2 SYGVKD. V shed 0 bases and J 4 bases; nucleotides not matched to a gene: 6. The CDR3 consists of 16 residues. TCR beta CDR3 regions were amplified from RNA transcripts. Researchers ran a first-round RT-PCR on the TCR CDR3 using the HTBI primer set. TCRdb re-derived calls from the multiplex PCR reads in MiXCR, one entry per CDR3 protein. Seen here are some 740,000 distinct CDR3 sequences, approximately 14% observed once, and the top ten hold 10%. This clonotype was observed many times.

The clonotype originates from a woman aged 18-29 years with Graves' hyperthyroidism. Sequenced input: blood. The rearrangement joins TRBV10-3 to TRBJ2-1, with 7 bases that match TRBD2. The CDR3 DNA reads TGTGCCATCAGTGAGTCGACCGCACTAGCGTACAATGAGCAGTTCTTC. As protein: CAISESTALAYNEQFF.